Sequencing of this TCR beta chain was carried out in a study of radiotherapy plus CTLA-4 blockade in lung cancer. Looking at the study overall: Patients showed objective responses in under 20% of cases and disease control in about 30%. The study, taken as a whole, reports: Tumor-origin TCR clones grew in blood after radiotherapy plus ipilimumab.

CTLA-4 blockade using ipilimumab, together with focal radiation, was received by patients with chemo-refractory metastatic non-small-cell lung cancer. The data were produced by immunoSEQ multiplex PCR, yet TCRdb's version contains in-frame clones alone and is incomplete. The sample shows 75,000 to 100,000 clones, almost 90% of them seen only once. Remarks on this clone: Its antigen remains unidentified.

The CDR3 length is 14 residues. Germline lookup yields CDR1 SGHNT and CDR2 YENEEA. The V gene lost 2 bases and the J gene lost 8 bases, with 13 bases spanning the gap. The sample here was peripheral blood, taken from a patient treated with radiotherapy plus ipilimumab. This chain links TRBV11-3 with TRBJ2-1; D gene ambiguous. The TCR comes from a human donor with non-small cell lung cancer that progressed on radiotherapy plus ipilimumab. The CDR3 sequence: CASSLSLSRYEQFF. The CDR3 bases are TGTGCCAGCAGCTTAAGTCTATCAAGGTATGAGCAGTTCTTC.